One and the same sample provided the 20 T cell receptor beta chains below, sequenced in a study of cytomegalovirus exposure and HLA in healthy donors. The PCR contained 60 Vbeta and 13 Jbeta primers. The repertoire was sequenced with immunoSEQ multiplex PCR; TCRdb's copy has only in-frame clones and lacks some. The sample yields some 100,000 clones, 81% seen once. Sequencing was performed on PBMCs. These receptors all come from a woman aged 25 to 39 in good health and CMV-seronegative.

The rearrangement links TRBV19 to TRBJ2-2, with TRBD1 matching 11 bases. The J segment lost 7 bases and the V segment lost 4 bases, leaving 8 bases of the junction unmatched. The CDR3 loop spans 16 amino acids. The V gene's germline CDR1 is LNHDA and CDR2 SQIVND (reference sequence). The CDR3 sequence is CASSKLGQGADGELFF. CDR3 bases: TGTGCCAGTAGTAAACTCGGACAGGGGGCTGACGGGGAGCTGTTTTTT.

The rearrangement joins TRBV27 to TRBJ2-7; D unresolved. Germline V gene sequence: CDR1 MNHEY, CDR2 SMNVEV (reference sequence). Deletions cut 4 bases from V and 9 bases from J, with 10 bases between. The CDR3 totals 11 residues. As DNA, the CDR3 is TGTGCCAGCAGTTCCAAAAACGGGCAGTACTTC. It is translated as CASSSKNGQYF.

This chain connects TRBV19 to TRBJ1-1; perhaps TRBD1 as D (5 bases). This CDR3 is built from 15 residues. CDR1 is LNHDA, CDR2 SQIVND, per germline (reference sequence). Trimming took 7 bases from V and 0 from J, leaving 15 bases between them. This chain's CDR3 is CASTSGSGMNTEAFF. CDR3 DNA: TGTGCCAGTACCTCAGGGAGCGGGATGAACACTGAAGCTTTCTTT.

This rearrangement joins TRBV6-1 to TRBJ1-5; 9 bases fit TRBD1. This CDR3 is 20 amino acids long. J gave up 6 bases and V 1 base, and 19 bases lay outside the gene matches. Per the germline V gene, CDR1 is MNHNS and CDR2 is SASEGT. The CDR3 region is CASSEGYLLRTGDFIQPQHF. The CDR3 DNA reads TGTGCCAGCAGTGAAGGGTATCTTTTGAGGACAGGGGACTTCATTCAGCCCCAGCATTTT.

The chain couples TRBV19 to TRBJ2-7, with 7 bases matching TRBD2. V gave up 3 bases and J gave up 4 bases; unmatched junction bases: 9. Germline lookup yields CDR1 LNHDA and CDR2 SQIVND (reference sequence). This CDR3 has 15 amino acids. Here the CDR3 DNA reads TGTGCCAGTAGTATCGATCCTAGCGGCAGTTACGAGCAGTACTTC. Its translation is CASSIDPSGSYEQYF.

The V call is TRBV25-1, the J call TRBJ1-1; no reliable D call. CDR1 and CDR2 (germline): MGHDK, SYGVNS. With 1 base removed from V and 4 bases from J, the gap between germline ends came to 7 bases. The CDR3 is 13 residues long. CDR3 protein: CASSEFSSTEAFF. The CDR3 region has the DNA TGTGCCAGCAGTGAATTTTCCAGCACTGAAGCTTTCTTT.

The chain couples TRBV28 to TRBJ2-7; maybe TRBD2 (7 bases). This CDR3 comprises 15 residues. Germline V lookup: CDR1 MDHEN, CDR2 SYDVKM. Trimming took off 4 bases at V and 7 bases at J, with 20 bases between the two ends. The CDR3 DNA is TGTGCCAGCAGTTCTCGCCTCCAACAGGGAGGGGAGCAGTACTTC. The encoded protein is CASSSRLQQGGEQYF.

About this clone itself: Germline and junction disagree at one end, which may indicate a read error. Other DNA sequences in this sample translate to the same CDR3. This chain joins TRBV7-3 and TRBJ2-3; TRBD2 agrees at 9 bases. Germline CDR1 is SGHTA and CDR2 is FQGTGA. The CDR3 runs 15 residues. This chain's CDR3 is CASSLAGVGTDTQYF. The CDR3 DNA follows: TGCGCCAGCAGCTTAGCGGGAGTAGGAACAGATACGCAGTATTTT.

The sample holds a few counts of this clone. The V gene is TRBV2, the J gene TRBJ2-1; no definite D call. Between the trimmed V and J ends, which lost 8 bases and 5 bases, there was a span of 4 bases. Per the germline V gene, CDR1 is SNHLY and CDR2 is FYNNEI. The CDR3 has 10 residues. CDR3 coding DNA: TGTGCCAGCGACAACAATGAGCAGTTCTTC. Translated: CASDNNEQFF.

V is TRBV6-4 and J is TRBJ2-3, with D tentatively TRBD2 (7 bases). Trimming shortened V by 3 bases and J by 5 bases, and 18 bases separated the two germline ends. The CDR3 runs 16 residues. CDR1 MRHNA and CDR2 SNTAGT come from the germline V gene. Here the CDR3 reads CASSELFGGLVDTQYF. For the CDR3, the DNA is TGTGCCAGCAGTGAGCTATTCGGGGGGCTAGTAGATACGCAGTATTTT.

The V and J genes are TRBV5-4 and TRBJ2-2; D possibly corresponds to TRBD1 (6 bases). Trimming removed 4 bases from V and 8 bases from J, with 21 bases in between. The CDR3 extends over 16 amino acids. In germline, CDR1 is SGHNT, CDR2 YYREEE (reference sequence). The CDR3 region has the DNA TGTGCCAGCAGCACTGGGAATAACAGGGCGCCGGGGGAGCTGTTTTTT. Its translation: CASSTGNNRAPGELFF.

V is TRBV2 and J is TRBJ2-1, with 14 bases identical to TRBD2. The length of the CDR3 is 16 residues. The junction had 7 bases not matched to a gene; V was cut back by 3 bases and J by 9 bases. Germline CDR1 is SNHLY and CDR2 is FYNNEI. The CDR3 here is CASSEGTSGRLREQFF. Written as DNA, the CDR3 is TGTGCCAGCAGTGAGGGGACTAGCGGGAGATTACGTGAGCAGTTCTTC.

The J gene is TRBJ2-1, the V gene TRBV19; weak D call: TRBD2 (6 bases). The CDR3 is made up of 17 amino acids. The V end lost 2 bases, the J end lost 3 bases, and 17 bases lay between the germline ends. Germline V gene data show CDR1 as LNHDA and CDR2 as SQIVND (reference sequence). The CDR3 DNA reads as TGTGCCAGTAGTATAACGTCGAGGGGCGGGGACTACAATGAGCAGTTCTTC. Its translation: CASSITSRGGDYNEQFF.

This rearrangement joins TRBV7-3 to TRBJ2-1; TRBD2 is a possible D gene (6 bases). Germline V gives CDR1 SGHTA, CDR2 FQGTGA. V was cut by 2 bases and J by 4 bases, with 12 bases left in between. The CDR3 loop spans 15 amino acids. The CDR3 sequence is CASSLSGAWYNEQFF. The CDR3 coding sequence is TGTGCCAGCAGCTTATCGGGAGCCTGGTACAATGAGCAGTTCTTC.

The chain is built from TRBV5-4 and TRBJ2-1, with TRBD2 matching over 9 bases. The CDR3 has 17 residues. V lost 4 bases to trimming and J lost 4 bases; unmatched junction nucleotides: 12. Germline CDR1 and CDR2: SGHNT and YYREEE (reference sequence). CDR3: CASSGPSGDGSYNEQFF. CDR3 nucleotides: TGTGCCAGCAGCGGACCTAGCGGGGATGGTTCATACAATGAGCAGTTCTTC. The variable domain in full, completed from reference TRBV5-4 and TRBJ2-1, reads ETGVTQSPTHLIKTRGQQVTLRCSSQSGHNTVSWYQQALGQGPQFIFQYYREEENGRGNFPPRFSGLQFPNYSSELNVNALELDDSALYLCASSGPSGDGSYNEQFFGPGTRLTVL.

The chain is built from TRBV28 and TRBJ2-2; D might be TRBD2 (5 bases). The CDR3 contains 14 residues. Trimming took 6 bases from V and 5 from J, leaving 13 bases between them. Germline-derived CDR1 and CDR2 are MDHEN and SYDVKM. DNA of the CDR3: TGTGCCAGCAGCCCTTCGGGAAGTACCGGGGAGCTGTTTTTT. Its translation: CASSPSGSTGELFF.

This chain links TRBV9 with TRBJ2-7; D remains unclear. V lost 2 bases to trimming and J lost 3 bases, with 15 bases between them. The CDR3 length is 15 residues. CDR1 SGDLS and CDR2 YYNGEE come from the germline V gene. CDR3 loop: CASSVAKSSNYEQYF. The CDR3, as DNA: TGTGCCAGCAGCGTCGCCAAGTCTAGTAACTACGAGCAGTACTTC.

The V call is TRBV19, the J call TRBJ2-2; TRBD1 agrees at 9 bases. The CDR3 runs to 14 residues. V lost 7 bases and J lost 6; bases outside the gene matches: 6. CDR1 LNHDA and CDR2 SQIVND come from the germline V gene (reference sequence). CDR3 residues: CASTTGGFPGELFF. The CDR3 coding sequence is TGTGCCAGTACTACAGGGGGCTTCCCCGGGGAGCTGTTTTTT.

The count of this clone is one. The chain joins TRBV4-2 to TRBJ2-2; 9 bases are shared with TRBD1. The CDR3 runs to 17 residues. Germline CDR1 reads LGHNA; CDR2 reads YNFKEQ. V lost 3 bases and J lost 6; bases outside the gene matches: 11. CDR3 in amino acids: CASSHPYRTGDAGELFF. CDR3 nucleotide sequence: TGTGCCAGCAGCCATCCTTACAGGACAGGGGATGCCGGGGAGCTGTTTTTT.

V is TRBV18 and J is TRBJ2-6; 8 bases match TRBD1. The CDR3 contains 18 residues. Germline loops: CDR1 KGHSH, CDR2 LQKENI. V trimming: 5 bases; J trimming: 0 bases; junction bases outside the gene matches: 9. The CDR3 DNA sequence: TGTGCCAGCTCAGTCGGGACAGGAATCTTCTCTGGGGCCAACGTCCTGACTTTC. Translation: CASSVGTGIFSGANVLTF.